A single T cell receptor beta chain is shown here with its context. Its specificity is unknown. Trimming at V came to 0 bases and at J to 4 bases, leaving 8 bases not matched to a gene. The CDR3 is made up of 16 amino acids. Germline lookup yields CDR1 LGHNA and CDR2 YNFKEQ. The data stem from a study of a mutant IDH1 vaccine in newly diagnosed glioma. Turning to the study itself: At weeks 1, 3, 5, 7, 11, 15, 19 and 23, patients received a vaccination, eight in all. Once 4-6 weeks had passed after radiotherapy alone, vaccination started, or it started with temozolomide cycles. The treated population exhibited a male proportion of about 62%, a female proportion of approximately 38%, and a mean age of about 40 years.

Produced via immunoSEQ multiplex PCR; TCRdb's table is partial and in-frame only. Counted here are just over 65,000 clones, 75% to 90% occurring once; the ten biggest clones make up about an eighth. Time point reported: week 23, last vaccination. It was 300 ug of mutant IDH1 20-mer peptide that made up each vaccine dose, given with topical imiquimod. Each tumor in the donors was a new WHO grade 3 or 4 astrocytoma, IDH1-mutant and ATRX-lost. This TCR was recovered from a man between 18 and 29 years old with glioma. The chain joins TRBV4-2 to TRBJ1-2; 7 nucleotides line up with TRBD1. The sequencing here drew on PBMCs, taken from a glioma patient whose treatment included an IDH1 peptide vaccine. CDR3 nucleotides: TGTGCCAGCAGCCAAGATCGGGCAGGGGGGAGCTATGGCTACACCTTC. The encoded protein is CASSQDRAGGSYGYTF.